This TCR beta chain emerged from a study of blood T cell repertoires in COVID-19. Turning to the study itself: The United States, Italy and Spain were the sources of the acute and convalescent COVID-19 samples. From T cells, B-cell-depleted T cells, or PBMCs came the material, which was cDNA or gDNA.

The V end lost 6 bases, the J end lost 6 bases, and 11 bases lay between the germline ends. CDR3 size: 13 residues. Germline loops: CDR1 KGHSH, CDR2 LQKENI. Patients at the Seattle site were enrolled during active infection and followed longitudinally. Generated by immunoSEQ multiplex PCR, the TCRdb table keeps only in-frame clones and is missing some. The table has some 57,000 clones, 82% seen once. Sequences were obtained from peripheral blood. The chain is built from TRBV18 and TRBJ1-4; weak D call: TRBD1 (5 bases). The TCR comes from a man of 80 years or more with COVID-19, enrolled during active disease. The CDR3 DNA reads TGTGCCAGCTCCCGGGGGGAGGATGAAAAACTGTTTTTT. Its protein product is CASSRGEDEKLFF.